The 18 T cell receptor beta chains presented below share a single source sample, sequenced in a study of early T cells in non-severe SARS-CoV-2 infection. Each CDR3 protein is one row after TCRdb ran MiXCR on the 5' RACE reads. This table holds 65,000 to 80,000 distinct CDR3 sequences, 11% found once. The sample comprised whole blood. The receptor source for this set is an adult who was a healthcare worker with PCR-confirmed SARS-CoV-2 infection or an uninfected control (not recorded which).

The J gene is TRBJ2-7, the V gene TRBV14; D gene unclear. V was cut by 4 bases and J by 2 bases, with 9 bases left in between. Germline V gene lookup returns CDR1 SGHDN and CDR2 FVKESK. The CDR3 is 13 residues long. CDR3 amino acids: CASSRSFTYEQYF. The CDR3 DNA is TGTGCCAGCAGCCGCTCCTTCACCTACGAGCAGTACTTC. Full variable domain (rest looked up from reference TRBV14 and TRBJ2-7): EAGVTQFPSHSVIEKGQTVTLRCDPISGHDNLYWYRRVMGKEIKFLLHFVKESKQDESGMPNNRFLAERTGGTYSTLKVQPAELEDSGVYFCASSRSFTYEQYFGPGTRLTVT.

This clonotype has at least ten counts. The J gene is TRBJ2-7, the V gene TRBV30, with TRBD1 as a possible D gene (6 bases). Trimming cost V 1 base and J 5 bases, with 18 bases left between them. The CDR3 is 15 amino acids. From germline, CDR1 is GTSNPN and CDR2 SVGIG (reference sequence). CDR3 loop: CAWSGTNREYNEQYF. The CDR3 coding sequence is TGTGCCTGGAGTGGGACCAACAGGGAATACAACGAGCAGTACTTC.

V is TRBV29-1 and J is TRBJ2-1; 11 positions agree with TRBD2. CDR1 is SQVTM and CDR2 is ANQGSEA in the germline V gene. J was trimmed by 4 bases and V by 0 bases; bases with no gene match: 2. The CDR3 is made up of 15 amino acids. CDR3 amino acids: CSVEDGTSGYNEQFF. CDR3 in DNA: TGCAGCGTTGAAGATGGGACTAGCGGATACAATGAGCAGTTCTTC.

This clonotype was counted only a few times. The genes are TRBV2 and TRBJ2-1, with no clear D. V lost 7 bases and J lost 8, with 15 bases in between. This CDR3 has 13 residues. Germline V lookup: CDR1 SNHLY, CDR2 FYNNEI. The CDR3 spells CASKTYSGDEQFF. The CDR3 coding sequence is TGTGCCAGCAAGACCTACAGTGGCGATGAGCAGTTCTTC.

This clonotype was detected only a few times. The chain links TRBV11-1 to TRBJ2-3, with TRBD2 as a possible D gene (6 bases). In germline, CDR1 is SGHAT, CDR2 FQDESV (reference sequence). The CDR3 is made up of 15 amino acids. With 5 bases removed from V and 4 bases from J, the gap between germline ends came to 16 bases. The CDR3 region has the DNA TGTGCCAGCAGCCGGGCCGGGAGCCTCCCAGATACGCAGTATTTT. It codes for CASSRAGSLPDTQYF.

The chain couples TRBV7-9 to TRBJ1-1; D ambiguous. Germline V CDR1 and CDR2: SEHNR, FQNEAQ (reference sequence). The CDR3 runs to 13 residues. The V end lost 0 bases, the J end lost 5 bases, and 7 bases lay between the germline ends. CDR3 DNA: TGTGCCAGCAGCTTAGCGGCGGGAACTGAAGCTTTCTTT. It encodes CASSLAAGTEAFF.

This clonotype was seen only a few times. The chain employs TRBV7-9 and TRBJ2-2; tentatively, D is TRBD1 (6 bases). V was pared by 7 bases and J by 0 bases, with 9 bases between. CDR3 length equals 14 residues. Germline CDR1 and CDR2: SEHNR and FQNEAQ (reference sequence). DNA for the CDR3: TGTGCCAGCATGAGACAGGCGAACACCGGGGAGCTGTTTTTT. Encoded protein: CASMRQANTGELFF.

This clonotype was counted between two and nine times. The V call is TRBV19, the J call TRBJ2-7; D may match TRBD1 or TRBD2 (5 bases each). The CDR3 is 15 residues long. The V end was cut by 4 bases, the J end by 0 bases, with 13 bases between. From germline, CDR1 is LNHDA and CDR2 SQIVND (reference sequence). The chain's CDR3 is CASSKWPGTSYEQYF. The DNA for the CDR3 is TGTGCCAGTAGTAAATGGCCAGGGACCTCCTACGAGCAGTACTTC.

This clonotype was counted only a few times. V gene TRBV6-5 combines with J gene TRBJ1-5, with TRBD1 as a possible D gene (6 bases). The V and J ends lost 2 bases and 6 bases respectively, with 11 bases between them. Germline loops: CDR1 MNHEY, CDR2 SVGAGI. The CDR3 runs to 14 residues. In nucleotides, the CDR3 is TGTGCCAGCAGTTACGTTTCAGGGGCTCAGCCCCAGCATTTT. Protein sequence: CASSYVSGAQPQHF.

The chain links TRBV2 to TRBJ2-3; D unclear. V was shortened by 5 bases and J by 4 bases, with 7 bases between the two germline ends. Germline CDR1 reads SNHLY; CDR2 reads FYNNEI. CDR3 length: 12 residues. CDR3 loop: CASSRGSDTQYF. The CDR3 region has the DNA TGTGCCAGCAGTCGAGGATCAGATACGCAGTATTTT.

In its sample, this clonotype was seen many times. The CDR3 nucleotides are TGTGCCAGCAGCCAAGAATGGGGGCAAACGATCTACGAGCAGTACTTC. Amino acid sequence: CASSQEWGQTIYEQYF. J is TRBJ2-7 and V is TRBV4-2, with D perhaps matching TRBD1 (6 bases). V shed 0 bases and J shed 3 bases, with 15 bases lying between them. The CDR3 is 16 amino acids. Germline lookup yields CDR1 LGHNA and CDR2 YNFKEQ.

The table lists this clonotype with a few counts. The J gene is TRBJ2-1, the V gene TRBV20-1, with 8 bases that match TRBD2. CDR3 length equals 13 residues. Germline values: CDR1 DFQATT, CDR2 SNEGSKA (reference sequence). Unmatched junction bases numbered 9, after V lost 6 bases and J lost 8 bases. The CDR3 DNA reads as TGCAGTGCAACGGGGGGGCATTTCGATGAGCAGTTCTTC. It translates to CSATGGHFDEQFF.

The V call is TRBV13, the J call TRBJ2-1; possibly TRBD1 or TRBD2 for D (6 bases each). Between the trimmed V and J ends, which lost 5 bases and 10 bases, there was a span of 15 bases. The CDR3 covers 13 residues. CDR1 PRHDT and CDR2 FYEKMQ come from the germline V gene (reference sequence). The CDR3 loop is CASSPTRGEEQFF. The CDR3 nucleotides are TGTGCCAGCAGCCCGACTAGGGGGGAAGAGCAGTTCTTC. Combining the CDR3 with reference TRBV13 and TRBJ2-1 gives the whole variable domain AAGVIQSPRHLIKEKRETATLKCYPIPRHDTVYWYQQGPGQDPQFLISFYEKMQSDKGSIPDRFSAQQFSDYHSELNMSSLELGDSALYFCASSPTRGEEQFFGPGTRLTVL.

This clonotype has more than one count but fewer than ten. The chain couples TRBV5-4 to TRBJ1-1; D is uncertain. Germline CDR1 reads SGHNT; CDR2 reads YYREEE (reference sequence). Trimming left V 2 bases short and J 0 bases short, with 8 bases between. CDR3 size: 14 residues. CDR3 sequence (DNA): TGTGCCAGCAGCTTCGGTCAGATGAACACTGAAGCTTTCTTT. This translates into CASSFGQMNTEAFF.

The rearrangement joins TRBV15 to TRBJ2-6; 10 bases are a match to TRBD1. Germline V CDR1 and CDR2: LNHNV, YYDKDF (reference sequence). With 5 bases clipped from V and 0 bases from J, the junction kept 16 bases outside the gene matches. The CDR3 extends over 21 amino acids. For the CDR3, the DNA is TGTGCCACCAGCCACCCGGGACAGGGGCCCTTGGGGGCCTCTGGGGCCAACGTCCTGACTTTC. It specifies CATSHPGQGPLGASGANVLTF.

This clonotype was counted only a few times. The chain recombines TRBV7-7 with TRBJ2-2, with 9 bases that match TRBD1. The V gene end was trimmed by 5 bases and the J gene end by 4 bases; junction bases not matched to a gene: 2. This CDR3 spans 14 amino acids. Germline V gene sequence: CDR1 SSHAT, CDR2 FNYEAQ (reference sequence). The CDR3 region is CASSRDRATGELFF. The CDR3 DNA is TGTGCCAGCAGCCGGGACAGGGCCACCGGGGAGCTGTTTTTT.

The chain employs TRBV7-9 and TRBJ2-3; 8 bases map to TRBD1. After removal of 2 bases from V and 4 bases from J, the junction contained 8 bases not matched to a gene. The CDR3 runs to 16 residues. CDR1 SEHNR and CDR2 FQNEAQ come from the germline V gene (reference sequence). Written as DNA, the CDR3 is TGTGCCAGCAGCTTATTCCGGACAGGGCTGGCAGATACGCAGTATTTT. Protein: CASSLFRTGLADTQYF. Variable domain in full (rest from reference TRBV7-9 and TRBJ2-3): DTGVSQNPRHKITKRGQNVTFRCDPISEHNRLYWYRQTLGQGPEFLTYFQNEAQLEKSRLLSDRFSAERPKGSFSTLEIQRTEQGDSAMYLCASSLFRTGLADTQYFGPGTRLTVL.

In its sample, this clonotype was seen a few times. The rearrangement uses TRBV11-2 and TRBJ1-1; tentatively, D is TRBD1 (5 bases). Germline CDR1 and CDR2: SGHAT and FQNNGV. This CDR3 is built from 13 residues. Trimming removed 3 bases at V and 5 bases at J, with 10 bases between. This CDR3 is CASSLGVRTEAFF. The CDR3 DNA reads as TGTGCCAGCAGCTTGGGGGTTCGTACTGAAGCTTTCTTT.